This TCR beta chain was identified in a study of T cell responses to AZD1222 COVID-19 vaccine. Findings and limits, study-wide: Clonal diversity may have been underestimated in mostly white British donors. Sampling that yielded the repertoires occurred only after the peak T cell response. CD4 TCRs associated with vaccination spanned spike, dominating at 160-218 and 743-854. Recipients of two AZD1222 doses showed rising Spike-specific TCR breadth and depth.

Concerning this clone: As yet, its antigen is unknown.

Sequencing used immunoSEQ multiplex PCR; TCRdb keeps in-frame clones, though not all of them. The table lists about 200,000 clones, approximately 90% of them singletons. The CDR3 sequence is 13 residues long. Trimming left V 6 bases short and J 8 bases short, with 16 bases between. The germline V gene encodes CDR1 MNHEY and CDR2 SVGEGT. V and J are TRBV6-2 or TRBV6-3 and TRBJ1-2; D not resolved. The sequence came from an adult who received the AZD1222 COVID-19 vaccine. This specimen was peripheral blood, taken 28 days after the second AZD1222 dose. This CDR3 is CASSLRGYGGYTF. In nucleotides, the CDR3 is TGTGCCAGCAGCCTCCGCGGCTATGGGGGCTACACCTTC.